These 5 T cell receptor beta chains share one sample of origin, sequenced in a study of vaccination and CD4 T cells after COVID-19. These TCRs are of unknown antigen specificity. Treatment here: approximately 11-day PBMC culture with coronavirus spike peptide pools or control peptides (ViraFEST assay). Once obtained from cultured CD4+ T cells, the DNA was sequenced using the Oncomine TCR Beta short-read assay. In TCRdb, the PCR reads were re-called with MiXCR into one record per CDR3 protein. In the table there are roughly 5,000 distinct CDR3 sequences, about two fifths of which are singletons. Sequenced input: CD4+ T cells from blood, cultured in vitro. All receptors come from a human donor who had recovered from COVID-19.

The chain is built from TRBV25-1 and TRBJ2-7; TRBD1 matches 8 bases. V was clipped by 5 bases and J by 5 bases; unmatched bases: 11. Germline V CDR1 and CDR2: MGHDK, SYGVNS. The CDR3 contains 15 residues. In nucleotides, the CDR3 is TGTGCCAGCAGTTCGGACGGACAGGGATTACACGAGCAGTACTTC. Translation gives CASSSDGQGLHEQYF.

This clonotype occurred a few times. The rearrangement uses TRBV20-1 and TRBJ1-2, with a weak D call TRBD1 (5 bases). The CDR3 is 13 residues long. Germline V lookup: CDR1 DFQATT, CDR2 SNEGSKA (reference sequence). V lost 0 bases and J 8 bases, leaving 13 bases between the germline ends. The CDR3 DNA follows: TGCAGTGCTAGAGAGGGGGTACCCCGGGGCTACACCTTC. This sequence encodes CSAREGVPRGYTF.

The CDR3 nucleotides read TGTGCCAGCAGCCAACAGGGGGTAAACACTGAAGCTTTCTTT. It translates to CASSQQGVNTEAFF. The V gene is TRBV7-6, the J gene TRBJ1-1, with 8 bases lining up with TRBD1. The CDR3 consists of 14 residues. Germline V gives CDR1 SGHVS, CDR2 FNYEAQ. Unmatched junction bases numbered 4, after V lost 5 bases and J lost 2 bases.

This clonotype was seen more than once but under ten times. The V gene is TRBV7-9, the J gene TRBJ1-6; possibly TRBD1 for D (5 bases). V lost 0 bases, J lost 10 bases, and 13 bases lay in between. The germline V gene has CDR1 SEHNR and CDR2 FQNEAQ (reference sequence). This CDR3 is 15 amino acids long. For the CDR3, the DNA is TGTGCCAGCAGCTTAGCGGGCAGGGAAGGATCACCCCTCCACTTT. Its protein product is CASSLAGREGSPLHF.

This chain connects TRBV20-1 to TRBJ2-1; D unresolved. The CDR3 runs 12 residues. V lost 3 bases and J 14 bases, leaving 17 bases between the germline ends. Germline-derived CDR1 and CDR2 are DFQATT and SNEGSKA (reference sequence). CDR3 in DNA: TGCAGTGCTAGTTTAGCAAGGTACTCCGAGTTCTTC. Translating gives CSASLARYSEFF.